This T cell receptor beta chain was sequenced in a study of identical twins (TCRdb year 2016). For the study in its entirety: To test whether fetal clonotypes persist, the study used deep sequencing on TCR alpha and beta repertoires from monozygotic twins, unrelated adults of various ages, and cord blood. To rule out contamination, replicate twin experiments were performed at different times with different library preparation protocols. Study-level results and caveats: Fewer insertions were carried by abundant cord blood beta clonotypes; a weaker similar trend was observed in young adult naive repertoires, while no such trend was observed in memory repertoires. Zero-insertion analyses could be partly confounded by invariant T cells such as MAIT and iNKT, though diverse VJ usage argued against such confounding for most clonotypes. Compared with coincidental sharing between unrelated individuals, out-of-frame TCR alpha sequences shared between twins showed an excess of sequences with low generation probability. In beta out-of-frame sequences, excess twin sharing was weaker, because having fewer shared sequences lowered the signal-to-noise ratio. Because the same donors could not be followed over many years, the conclusions depended on cross-sectional statistical analysis. In monozygotic twins, recombination models systematically underestimated out-of-frame TCR alpha sharing, but the models matched the sharing seen between unrelated individuals.

About this clonotype itself: What this receptor recognizes is not known. The record has no base qualities; no much larger clone is one base away.

Only healthy Caucasian donors were included. The twin cohort comprised three pairs of female monozygotic twins, all aged about 18 to 29 years. RNA for TCR libraries was isolated from peripheral blood mononuclear cells. The cysteine opens and the phenylalanine closes a CDR3 of 12 amino acids. Of the read, only the CDR3 DNA is kept; its 36 bases are in frame from base 1. Trimming removed 3 bases from V and 8 bases from J, leaving 13 bases between the germline ends. Taken from the germline V gene (reference sequence), the CDR1 and CDR2 loops are DFQATT and SNEGSKA. The library was produced with 5' RACE. The sequencer listed for this sample is Illumina HiSeq 2000. A universal primer binding site was added through template switching, and the final cDNA carried a unique molecular identifier so that TCR cDNA molecules could be counted accurately. Specific primers in the conserved constant-segment region were used to synthesize first-strand cDNA for the TCR alpha and beta chains. To control for contamination, every cDNA library carried two barcodes: a SMART-Mk sample barcode plus Illumina barcodes. TruSeq adapter sequences along with Illumina sample barcodes were introduced in two successive PCR steps. The TCR alpha and beta cDNA libraries were sequenced on the Illumina HiSeq platform using custom primers. Per the source publication's procedure: MiGEC processed the raw reads to extract unique molecular identifiers, while MiXCR was used to determine the CDR3 positions. Recombination models were inferred per individual with the repgenHMM and IGoR tools using an EM algorithm. Shared clonotype analysis was performed with the tcR package in R, normalizing sharing by the product of cloneset sizes. To study raw recombination without the effects of thymic and clonal selection, out-of-frame nonproductive sequences were analyzed. TCRdb trimmed the raw reads at Q25, called clones with MiXCR and kept productive beta chains. Each entry is one CDR3 protein sequence, shown with its most common DNA and genes. TCRdb's processing, not the study's, gives the V and J calls here. For this sample the table gives over 550,000 distinct CDR3 sequences, of which just over 7% were detected only once. Jointly, the top ten make up 1.5% to 2% of the sample.

These same data were also listed under a study on yellow fever vaccine responses in identical twins. From the second report: According to the authors, the vaccine-induced T cell response in identical twins seemed to be partly convergent and partly specific to each individual. In identical twins, the study followed T cell clones that responded to the vaccine with precision.

This receptor was obtained from a woman between 18 and 30 years old in good health. Sequencing was done on a sample of PBMCs. The sequence links TRBV20-1 to TRBJ1-2; the D gene is perhaps TRBD1, from 6 matching bases. The CDR3 corresponds to CSASLGAVGYTF. The nucleotide sequence reads TGCAGTGCTAGTCTGGGGGCGGTAGGCTACACCTTC.